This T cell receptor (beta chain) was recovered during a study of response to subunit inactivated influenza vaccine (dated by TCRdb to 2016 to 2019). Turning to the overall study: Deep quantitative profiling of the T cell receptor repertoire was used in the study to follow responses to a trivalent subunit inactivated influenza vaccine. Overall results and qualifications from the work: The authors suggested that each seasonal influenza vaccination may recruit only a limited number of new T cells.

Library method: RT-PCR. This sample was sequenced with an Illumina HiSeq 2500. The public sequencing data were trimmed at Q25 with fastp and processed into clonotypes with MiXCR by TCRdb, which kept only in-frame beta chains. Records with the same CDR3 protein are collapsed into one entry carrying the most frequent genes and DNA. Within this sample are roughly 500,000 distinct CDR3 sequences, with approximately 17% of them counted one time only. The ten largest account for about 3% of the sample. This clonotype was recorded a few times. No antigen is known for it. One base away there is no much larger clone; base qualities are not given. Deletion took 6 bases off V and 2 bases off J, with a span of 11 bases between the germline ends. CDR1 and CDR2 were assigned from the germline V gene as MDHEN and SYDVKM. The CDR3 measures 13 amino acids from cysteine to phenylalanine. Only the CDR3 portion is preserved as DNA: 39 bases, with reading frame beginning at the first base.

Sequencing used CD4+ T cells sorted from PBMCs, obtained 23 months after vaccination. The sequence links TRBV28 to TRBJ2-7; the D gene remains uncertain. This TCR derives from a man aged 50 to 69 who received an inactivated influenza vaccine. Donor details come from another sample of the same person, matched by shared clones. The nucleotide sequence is TGTGCCAGCAGATCGAACGATGCCTACGAGCAGTACTTC. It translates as CASRSNDAYEQYF.